This TCR beta chain was captured by sequencing in a study of regulatory and conventional T cells in RAG deficiency. Whole-study findings and limits: Omenn syndrome and CID/AS patients had around 100-fold fewer unique Treg TCR beta sequences, versus approximately 9.6-fold elsewhere. Patient subsets had shorter CDR3s; Omenn Treg-Tconv overlap exceeded 85%. In Omenn syndrome, sorted "Tregs" may be peripherally activated cells.

Here immunoSEQ multiplex PCR was the method, and the copy in TCRdb shows in-frame clones only, minus some. The table lists about 30,000 clones, about 95% of them singletons, with about 0.16% in the top ten. Per the germline V gene, CDR1 is KGHSH and CDR2 is LQKENI. The CDR3 runs 15 residues. The V segment lost 1 base and the J segment 7 bases; nucleotides outside the gene matches: 2. Genomic DNA came from blood conventional CD4+ T cells gated CD25-low CD127-high. For this clone: What it recognizes is unknown.

This sample was shared with a second study, whose subject was regulatory T cells. That publication notes: The PCR used 52 TRBV and 13 TRBJ primers.

Sequenced sample: CD25- CD4+ T cells sorted from blood. V usage is TRBV18 and J usage is TRBJ2-1; 12 bases map to TRBD2. The source is a human donor in good health. As DNA, the CDR3 is TGTGCCAGCTCACCACGGACTAGCGGGGAAAATGAGCAGTTCTTC. As protein: CASSPRTSGENEQFF.